The sequence of this T cell receptor (beta chain) was determined in a study of CD8 T cells in ankylosing spondylitis. Overall study findings and caveats: Matched ankylosing spondylitis synovial fluid reportedly showed significant enrichment of disease-linked clones.

Germline-derived CDR1 and CDR2 are SGHRS and YFSETQ. V was clipped by 7 bases and J by 6 bases; unmatched bases: 13. CDR3 size: 15 residues. This clonotype appeared many times. Its matching antigen is unknown. A single record per CDR3 protein comes from TCRdb applying MiXCR to the 5' RACE reads. Of some 340,000 distinct CDR3 sequences in the sample, roughly 14% were seen once. Sequencing was done on a sample of blood, either unsorted or a sorted T cell fraction (not recorded which). The chain carries TRBV5-1 and TRBJ2-7, with TRBD1 identical over 10 bases. This receptor was identified in a male donor with ankylosing spondylitis or in good health (not recorded which). The CDR3 bases are TGCGCCAGCTCTAGGAAGGACAGGGGGACGGGCGAGCAGTACTTC. Translated, it gives CASSRKDRGTGEQYF.